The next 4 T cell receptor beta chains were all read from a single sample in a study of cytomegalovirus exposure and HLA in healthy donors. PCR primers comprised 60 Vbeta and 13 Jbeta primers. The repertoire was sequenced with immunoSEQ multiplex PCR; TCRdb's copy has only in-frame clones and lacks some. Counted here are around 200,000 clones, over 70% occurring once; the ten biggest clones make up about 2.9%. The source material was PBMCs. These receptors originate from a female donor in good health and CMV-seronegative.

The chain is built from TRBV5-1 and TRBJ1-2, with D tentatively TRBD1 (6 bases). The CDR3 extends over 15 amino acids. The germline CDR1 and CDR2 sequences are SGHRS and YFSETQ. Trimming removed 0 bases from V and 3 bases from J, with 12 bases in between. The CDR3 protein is CASSLVGGADYGYTF. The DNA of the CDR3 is TGCGCCAGCAGCTTGGTCGGGGGGGCGGACTATGGCTACACCTTC. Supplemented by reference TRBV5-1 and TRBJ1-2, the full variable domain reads KAGVTQTPRYLIKTRGQQVTLSCSPISGHRSVSWYQQTPGQGLQFLFEYFSETQRNKGNFPGRFSGRQFSNSRSEMNVSTLELGDSALYLCASSLVGGADYGYTFGSGTRLTVV.

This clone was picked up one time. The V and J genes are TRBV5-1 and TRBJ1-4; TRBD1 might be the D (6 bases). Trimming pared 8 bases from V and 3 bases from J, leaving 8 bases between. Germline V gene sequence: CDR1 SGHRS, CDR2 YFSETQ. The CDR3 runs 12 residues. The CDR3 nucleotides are TGCGCCAGTGGACAGCCTAATGAAAAACTGTTTTTT. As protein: CASGQPNEKLFF.

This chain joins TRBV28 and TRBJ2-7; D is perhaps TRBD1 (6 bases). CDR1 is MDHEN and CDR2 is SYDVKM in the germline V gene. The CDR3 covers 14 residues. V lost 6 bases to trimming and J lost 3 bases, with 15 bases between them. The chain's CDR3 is CASSEQGFIYEQYF. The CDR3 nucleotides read TGTGCCAGCAGCGAACAGGGATTCATCTACGAGCAGTACTTC. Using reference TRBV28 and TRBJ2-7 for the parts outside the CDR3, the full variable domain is DVKVTQSSRYLVKRTGEKVFLECVQDMDHENMFWYRQDPGLGLRLIYFSYDVKMKEKGDIPEGYSVSREKKERFSLILESASTNQTSMYLCASSEQGFIYEQYFGPGTRLTVT.

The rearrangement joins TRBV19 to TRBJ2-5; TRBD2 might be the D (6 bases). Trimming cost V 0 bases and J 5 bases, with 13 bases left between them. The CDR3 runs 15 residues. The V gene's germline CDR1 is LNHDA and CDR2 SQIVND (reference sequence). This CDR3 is CASSIEEGFRETQYF. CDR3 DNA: TGTGCCAGTAGTATAGAGGAGGGCTTTCGGGAGACCCAGTACTTC.